There are a few counts of the clone carrying this T cell receptor beta chain. The antigen is unknown. The record originates from a study of T cells in Graves' hyperthyroidism and ophthalmopathy. Notes on the study in general: Ophthalmopathy prediction by the model preceded onset by a median approximately 6.1 months.

Amplified TCR beta CDR3 regions came from RNA transcripts. The HTBI set primed first-round TCR CDR3 RT-PCR. Via MiXCR, TCRdb re-called the multiplex PCR reads, giving one row per CDR3 protein. The table records about 510,000 distinct CDR3 sequences, approximately 48% of them present only once. Sequencing input: peripheral blood or thyroid tissue (not recorded which). The sequence was collected from an adult woman with Graves' disease, either hyperthyroidism or ophthalmopathy (not recorded which).

The chain's CDR3 is CASSVEGGEETQYF. In nucleotides, the CDR3 is TGTGCCAGCAGCGTAGAAGGAGGGGAAGAGACCCAGTACTTC. The chain recombines TRBV9 with TRBJ2-5, with D tentatively TRBD2 (6 bases). Trimming removed 0 bases from V and 3 bases from J, with 9 bases in between. Germline assignment: CDR1 SGDLS and CDR2 YYNGEE. The CDR3 runs 14 residues.